The entry below describes one T cell receptor (beta chain). Molecular barcoding with unique molecular identifiers was used for the TCRbeta library. TCRdb independently ran MiXCR on the PCR reads; one entry per CDR3 protein. This sample has about 500,000 distinct CDR3 sequences; about 30% occur once, and the top ten carry under 3%. The data originate from a study of T-cell reconstitution after alpha-beta-depleted transplantation in children. After removal of 5 bases from V and 6 bases from J, the junction contained 10 bases not matched to a gene. CDR1 is SGHVS and CDR2 is FNYEAQ in the germline V gene. The CDR3 is made up of 14 amino acids.

This specimen was PBMCs from the stem cell graft donor, taken from the stem cell graft. The receptor's source is a human donor who donated a stem cell graft to a child with aplastic anemia. The rearrangement links TRBV7-6 to TRBJ2-7; 7 bases match TRBD1. CDR3 DNA: TGTGCCAGCAGCGCCAGAGGCGGACAGGCCGAGCAGTACTTC. Its protein is CASSARGGQAEQYF. The variable domain in full, completed from reference TRBV7-6 and TRBJ2-7, reads GAGVSQSPRYKVTKRGQDVALRCDPISGHVSLYWYRQALGQGPEFLTYFNYEAQQDKSGLPNDRFSAERPEGSISTLTIQRTEQRDSAMYRCASSARGGQAEQYFGPGTRLTVT.